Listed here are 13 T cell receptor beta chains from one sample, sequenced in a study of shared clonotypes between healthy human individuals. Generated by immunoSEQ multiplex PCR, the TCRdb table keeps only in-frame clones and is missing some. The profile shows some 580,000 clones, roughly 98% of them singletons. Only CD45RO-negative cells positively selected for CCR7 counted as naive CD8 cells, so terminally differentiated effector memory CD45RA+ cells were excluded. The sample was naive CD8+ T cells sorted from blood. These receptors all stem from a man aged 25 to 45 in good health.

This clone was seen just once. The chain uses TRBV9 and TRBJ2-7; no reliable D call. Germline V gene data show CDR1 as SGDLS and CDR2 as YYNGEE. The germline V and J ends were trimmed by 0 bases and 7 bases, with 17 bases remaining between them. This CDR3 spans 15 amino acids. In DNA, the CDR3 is TGTGCCAGCAGCGTAGAGAACTCCCCTGTGCGGGAGCAGTACTTC. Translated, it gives CASSVENSPVREQYF.

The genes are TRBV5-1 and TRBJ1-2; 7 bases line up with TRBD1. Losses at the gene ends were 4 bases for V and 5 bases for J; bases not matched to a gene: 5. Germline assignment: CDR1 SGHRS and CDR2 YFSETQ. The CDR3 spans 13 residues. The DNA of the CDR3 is TGCGCCAGCAGCCCGGGACAGAAATATGGCTACACCTTC. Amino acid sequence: CASSPGQKYGYTF.

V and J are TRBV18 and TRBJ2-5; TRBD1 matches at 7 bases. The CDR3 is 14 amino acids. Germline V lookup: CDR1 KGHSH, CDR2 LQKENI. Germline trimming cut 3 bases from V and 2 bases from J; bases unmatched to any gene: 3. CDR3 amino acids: CASSPGDSQETQYF. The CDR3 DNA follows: TGTGCCAGCTCACCGGGGGACAGTCAAGAGACCCAGTACTTC.

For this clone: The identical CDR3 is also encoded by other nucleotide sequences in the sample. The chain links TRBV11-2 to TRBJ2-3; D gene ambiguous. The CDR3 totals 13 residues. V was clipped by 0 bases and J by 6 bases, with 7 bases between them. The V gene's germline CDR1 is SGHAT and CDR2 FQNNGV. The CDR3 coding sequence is TGTGCCAGCAGCTTAGAGTCTTCGGATACGCAGTATTTT. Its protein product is CASSLESSDTQYF. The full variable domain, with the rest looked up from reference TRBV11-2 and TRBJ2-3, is EAGVAQSPRYKIIEKRQSVAFWCNPISGHATLYWYQQILGQGPKLLIQFQNNGVVDDSQLPKDRFSAERLKGVDSTLKIQPAKLEDSAVYLCASSLESSDTQYFGPGTRLTVL.

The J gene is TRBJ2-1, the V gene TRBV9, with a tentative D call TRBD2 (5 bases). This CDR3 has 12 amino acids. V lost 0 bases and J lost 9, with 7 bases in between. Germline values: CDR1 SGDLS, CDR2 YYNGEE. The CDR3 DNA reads TGTGCCAGCAGCGTAGACGAGGGTGAGCAGTTCTTC. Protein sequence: CASSVDEGEQFF.

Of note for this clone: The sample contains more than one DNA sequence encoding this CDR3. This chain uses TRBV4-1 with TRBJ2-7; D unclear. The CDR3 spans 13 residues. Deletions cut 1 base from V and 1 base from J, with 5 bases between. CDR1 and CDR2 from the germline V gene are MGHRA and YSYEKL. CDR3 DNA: TGCGCCAGCAGCCAAGGACGGTCCTACGAGCAGTACTTC. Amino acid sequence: CASSQGRSYEQYF.

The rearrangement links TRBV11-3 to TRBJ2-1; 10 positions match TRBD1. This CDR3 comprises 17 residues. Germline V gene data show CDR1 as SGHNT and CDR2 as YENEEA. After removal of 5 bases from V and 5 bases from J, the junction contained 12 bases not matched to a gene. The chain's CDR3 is CASSPYLGQGVDNEQFF. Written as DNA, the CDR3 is TGTGCCAGCAGCCCCTACCTAGGACAGGGGGTAGACAATGAGCAGTTCTTC.

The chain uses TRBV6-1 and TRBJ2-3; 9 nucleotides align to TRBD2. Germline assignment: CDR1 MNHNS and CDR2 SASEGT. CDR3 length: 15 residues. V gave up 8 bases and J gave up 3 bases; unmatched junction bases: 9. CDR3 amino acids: CASPDSGSGTDTQYF. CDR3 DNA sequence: TGTGCCAGCCCTGATAGCGGGAGCGGGACAGATACGCAGTATTTT.

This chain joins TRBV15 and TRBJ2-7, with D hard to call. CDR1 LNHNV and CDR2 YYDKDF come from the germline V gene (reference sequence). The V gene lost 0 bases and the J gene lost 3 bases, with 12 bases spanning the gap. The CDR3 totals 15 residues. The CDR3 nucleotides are TGTGCCACCAGCAGAGATCTAGGGCAGAGCTACGAGCAGTACTTC. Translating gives CATSRDLGQSYEQYF.

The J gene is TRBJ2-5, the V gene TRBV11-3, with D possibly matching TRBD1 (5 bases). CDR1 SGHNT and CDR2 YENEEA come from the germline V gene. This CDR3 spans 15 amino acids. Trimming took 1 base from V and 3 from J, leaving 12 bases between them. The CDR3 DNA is TGTGCCAGCAGCTTAGGGTCCAAGACAGAAGAGACCCAGTACTTC. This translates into CASSLGSKTEETQYF.

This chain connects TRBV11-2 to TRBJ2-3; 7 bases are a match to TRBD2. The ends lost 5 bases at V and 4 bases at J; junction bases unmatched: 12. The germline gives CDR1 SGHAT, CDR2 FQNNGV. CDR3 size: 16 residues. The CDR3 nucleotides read TGTGCCAGCAGCCCTCTGGGGGGAGGGCCCTCAGATACGCAGTATTTT. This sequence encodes CASSPLGGGPSDTQYF.

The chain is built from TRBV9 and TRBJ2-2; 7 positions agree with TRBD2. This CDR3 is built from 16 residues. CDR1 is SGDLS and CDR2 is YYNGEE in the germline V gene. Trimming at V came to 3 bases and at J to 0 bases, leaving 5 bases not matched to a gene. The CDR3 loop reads CASSAGGLSNTGELFF. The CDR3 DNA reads TGTGCCAGCAGCGCCGGGGGACTATCGAACACCGGGGAGCTGTTTTTT. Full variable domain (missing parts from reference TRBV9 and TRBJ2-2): DSGVTQTPKHLITATGQRVTLRCSPRSGDLSVYWYQQSLDQGLQFLIQYYNGEERAKGNILERFSAQQFPDLHSELNLSSLELGDSALYFCASSAGGLSNTGELFFGEGSRLTVL.

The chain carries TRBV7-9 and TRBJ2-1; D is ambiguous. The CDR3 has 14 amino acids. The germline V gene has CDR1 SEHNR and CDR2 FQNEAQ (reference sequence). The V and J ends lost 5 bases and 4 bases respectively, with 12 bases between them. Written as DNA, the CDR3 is TGTGCCAGCAGCCTCCCGACTCTATACAATGAGCAGTTCTTC. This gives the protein CASSLPTLYNEQFF.